Below, one T cell receptor (beta chain) is given with its context. TCRdb's copy holds only in-frame clones and misses some; the assay was immunoSEQ multiplex PCR. This table holds 95,000 to 100,000 clones, approximately 90% found once. This CDR3 comprises 15 residues. CDR1 SGHRS and CDR2 YFSETQ come from the germline V gene. V lost 6 bases to trimming and J lost 2 bases; unmatched junction nucleotides: 6. This sample was included in a study of control samples from healthy donors and cancer patients. The V and J genes are TRBV5-1 and TRBJ1-5; 9 nucleotides align to TRBD1. Sequenced: blood. This clonotype was sampled from a man aged 30 to 45 in good health. The DNA for the CDR3 is TGCGCCAGCAAATCTTGGACAGGGGGCAATCAGCCCCAGCATTTT. This encodes CASKSWTGGNQPQHF.